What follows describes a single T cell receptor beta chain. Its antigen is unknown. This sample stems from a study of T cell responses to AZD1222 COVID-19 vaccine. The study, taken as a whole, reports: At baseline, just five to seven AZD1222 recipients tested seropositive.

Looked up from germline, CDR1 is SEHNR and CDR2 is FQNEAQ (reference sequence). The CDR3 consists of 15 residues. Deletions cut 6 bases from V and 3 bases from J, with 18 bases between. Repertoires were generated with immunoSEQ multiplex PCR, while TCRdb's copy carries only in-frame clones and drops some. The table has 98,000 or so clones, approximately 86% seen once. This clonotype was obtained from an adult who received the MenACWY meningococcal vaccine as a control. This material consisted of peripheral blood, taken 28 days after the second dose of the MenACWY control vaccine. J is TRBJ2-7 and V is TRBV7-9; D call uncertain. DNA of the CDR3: TGTGCCAGCAGTTCCCCACCTAGGATGGGCTACGAGCAGTACTTC. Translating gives CASSSPPRMGYEQYF.